This T cell receptor beta chain was profiled in a study of blood T cells in healthy people across ages. Study summary: T cells yielded about one barcoded beta molecule per two cells through template switching.

With regard to this clonotype: Its specificity is not known.

V was pared by 3 bases and J by 7 bases, with 9 bases between. The CDR3 runs to 12 residues. Study conclusions and caveats: More naive CD4+ cells and higher diversity marked long-lived donors relative to aged donors.

A second roughly 7 to 12 cycle PCR used barcoded and J-beta primers. The template-switch adaptor was a 5' adaptor with 12 random nucleotides. It tagged each cDNA molecule. TCRdb ran MiXCR on the 5' RACE reads and lists one entry per CDR3 protein. The sample comprises hundreds of thousands of distinct CDR3 sequences, 58% of which are singletons, and around 22% rests with the top ten. This chain links TRBV12-3 or TRBV12-4 with TRBJ1-2; perhaps TRBD1 as D (5 bases). The receptor was derived from a man aged 25-45 years in good health. Sample: blood. In DNA, the CDR3 is TGTGCCAGCAGTTTCACAGGTGTTGGCTACACCTTC. This codes for CASSFTGVGYTF.